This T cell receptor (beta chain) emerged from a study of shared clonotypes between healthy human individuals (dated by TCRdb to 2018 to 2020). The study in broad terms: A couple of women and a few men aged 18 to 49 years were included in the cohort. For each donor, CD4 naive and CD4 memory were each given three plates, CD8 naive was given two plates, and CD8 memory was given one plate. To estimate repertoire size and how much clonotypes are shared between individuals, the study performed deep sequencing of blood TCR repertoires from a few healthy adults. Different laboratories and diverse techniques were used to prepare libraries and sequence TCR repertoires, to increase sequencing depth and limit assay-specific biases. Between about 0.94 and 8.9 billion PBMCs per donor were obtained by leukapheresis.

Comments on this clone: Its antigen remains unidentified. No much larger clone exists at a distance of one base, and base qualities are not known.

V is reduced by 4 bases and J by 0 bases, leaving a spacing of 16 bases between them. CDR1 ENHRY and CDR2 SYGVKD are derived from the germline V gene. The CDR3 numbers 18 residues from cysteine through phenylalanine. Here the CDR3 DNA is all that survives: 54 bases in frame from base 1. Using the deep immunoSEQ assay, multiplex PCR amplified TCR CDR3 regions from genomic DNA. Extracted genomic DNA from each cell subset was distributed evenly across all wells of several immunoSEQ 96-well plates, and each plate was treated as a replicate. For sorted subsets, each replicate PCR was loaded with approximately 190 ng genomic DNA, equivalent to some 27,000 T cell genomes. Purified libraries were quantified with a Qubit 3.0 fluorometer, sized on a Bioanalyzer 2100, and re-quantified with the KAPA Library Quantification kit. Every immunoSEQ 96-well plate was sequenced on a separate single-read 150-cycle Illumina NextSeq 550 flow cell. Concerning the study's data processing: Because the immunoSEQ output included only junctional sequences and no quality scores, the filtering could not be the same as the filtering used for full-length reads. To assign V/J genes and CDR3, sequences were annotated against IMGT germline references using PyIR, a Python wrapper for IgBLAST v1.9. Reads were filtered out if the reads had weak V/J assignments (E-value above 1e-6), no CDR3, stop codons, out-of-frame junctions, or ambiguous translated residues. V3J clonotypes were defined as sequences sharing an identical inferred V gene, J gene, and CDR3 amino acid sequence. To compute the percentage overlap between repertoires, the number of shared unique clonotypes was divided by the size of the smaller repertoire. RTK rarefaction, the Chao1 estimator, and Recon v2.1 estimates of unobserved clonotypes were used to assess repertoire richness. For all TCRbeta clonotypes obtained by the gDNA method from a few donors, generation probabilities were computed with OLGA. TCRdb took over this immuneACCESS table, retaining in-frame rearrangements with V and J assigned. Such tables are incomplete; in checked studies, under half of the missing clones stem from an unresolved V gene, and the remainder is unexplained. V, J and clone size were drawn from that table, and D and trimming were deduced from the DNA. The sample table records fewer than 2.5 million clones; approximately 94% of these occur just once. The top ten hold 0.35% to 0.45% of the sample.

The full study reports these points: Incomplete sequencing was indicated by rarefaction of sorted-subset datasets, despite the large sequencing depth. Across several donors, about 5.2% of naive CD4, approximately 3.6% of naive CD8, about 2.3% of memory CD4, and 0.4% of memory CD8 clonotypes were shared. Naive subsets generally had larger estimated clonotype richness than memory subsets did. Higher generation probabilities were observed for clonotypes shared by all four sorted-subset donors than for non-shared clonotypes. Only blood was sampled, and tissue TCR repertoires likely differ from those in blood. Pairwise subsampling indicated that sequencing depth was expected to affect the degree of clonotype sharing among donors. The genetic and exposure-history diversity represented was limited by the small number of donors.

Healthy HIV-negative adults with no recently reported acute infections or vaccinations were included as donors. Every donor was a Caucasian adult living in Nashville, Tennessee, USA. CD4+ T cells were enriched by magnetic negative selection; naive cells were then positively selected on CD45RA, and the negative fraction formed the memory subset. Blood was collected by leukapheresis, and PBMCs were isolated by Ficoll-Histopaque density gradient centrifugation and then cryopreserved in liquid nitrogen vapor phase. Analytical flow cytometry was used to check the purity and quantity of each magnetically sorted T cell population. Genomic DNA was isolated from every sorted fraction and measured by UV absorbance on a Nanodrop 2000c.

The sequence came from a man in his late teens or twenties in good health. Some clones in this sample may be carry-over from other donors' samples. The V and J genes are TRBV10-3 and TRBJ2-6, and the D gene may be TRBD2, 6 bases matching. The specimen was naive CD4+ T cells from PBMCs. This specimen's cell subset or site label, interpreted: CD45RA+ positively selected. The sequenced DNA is TGTGCCATCAGTGGGGGGGATTTTACAGGCTCTGGGGCCAACGTCCTGACTTTC. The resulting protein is CAISGGDFTGSGANVLTF.